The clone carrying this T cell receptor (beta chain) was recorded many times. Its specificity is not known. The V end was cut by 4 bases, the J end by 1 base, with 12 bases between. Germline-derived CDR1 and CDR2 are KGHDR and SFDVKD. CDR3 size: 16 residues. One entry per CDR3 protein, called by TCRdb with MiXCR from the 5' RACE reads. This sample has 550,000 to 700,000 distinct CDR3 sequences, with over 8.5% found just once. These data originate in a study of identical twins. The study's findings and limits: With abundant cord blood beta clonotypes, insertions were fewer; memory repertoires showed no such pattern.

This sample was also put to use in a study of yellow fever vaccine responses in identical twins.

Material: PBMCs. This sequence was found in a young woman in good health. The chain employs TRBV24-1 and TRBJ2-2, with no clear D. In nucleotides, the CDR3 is TGTGCCACCAGTGACCGACGGAAGGGGAACACCGGGGAGCTGTTTTTT. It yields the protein CATSDRRKGNTGELFF.